This T cell receptor (beta chain) appears in the sequencing data of a study of T cell responses to AZD1222 COVID-19 vaccine. Remarks on this clone: Its antigen is still unknown.

Study findings and constraints: In the spike-specific TCR repertoire, nearly half reportedly target unmutated variant regions. The donors showed a predominance of white British ancestry and of females, with possible underestimation of clonal diversity. Just a handful of people given AZD1222 tested seropositive at baseline.

Data came from immunoSEQ multiplex PCR; TCRdb stores just in-frame clones and leaves some out. The sample has about 140,000 clones, roughly 90% seen once. Germline values: CDR1 SGHTA, CDR2 FQGNSA. The CDR3 consists of 14 residues. V lost 1 base, J lost 8 bases, and 14 bases lay in between. This chain joins TRBV7-2 and TRBJ1-2; a possible D gene is TRBD1 (6 bases). This TCR was recovered from an adult in good health. The sample here was peripheral blood, taken on day 0 of AZD1222 vaccination. This CDR3 reads CASSLDTSRGGYTF. As DNA, the CDR3 is TGTGCCAGCAGCTTAGACACCTCCAGGGGCGGCTACACCTTC.